What follows is one T cell receptor (beta chain) and its context. Its matching antigen is unknown. The CDR3 regions of TCR beta were amplified from RNA transcripts. A set of HTBI primers served as the primers for a first-round RT-PCR of the TCR CDR3. MiXCR was run by TCRdb on the multiplex PCR reads, yielding one entry per CDR3 protein. The sample contains about 320,000 distinct CDR3 sequences, roughly 15% of which appear only once. The definition of stable Graves' hyperthyroidism was no ophthalmopathy progression within 18 months. Thyroid ultrasound, orbital computed tomography, clinical symptoms, and serum thyroxine and TRAb underpinned diagnoses. This sample is part of a study of T cells in Graves' hyperthyroidism and ophthalmopathy. Across the whole study: The authors collected peripheral blood at initial diagnosis, before any treatment. The study, taken as a whole, reports: Most clonotypes that expanded in the thyroid above 0.001 also showed up in blood.

The germline V gene encodes CDR1 SGHRS and CDR2 YFSETQ. Trimming left V 0 bases short and J 2 bases short, with 10 bases between. The CDR3 sequence is 15 residues long. Sequenced sample: blood. This TCR came from a man aged 30-40 years with Graves' hyperthyroidism. V usage is TRBV5-1 and J usage is TRBJ2-3; D unclear. The CDR3 region has the DNA TGCGCCAGCAGCTTGGGAGTGGCTTTCACAGATACGCAGTATTTT. This codes for CASSLGVAFTDTQYF.